This T cell receptor (beta chain) was sequenced in a study of Graves' ophthalmopathy and Graves' hyperthyroidism. RNA served as the template for amplifying TCR beta CDR3 regions. The first round was an RT-PCR with HTBI primers, and the second round was a multiplex PCR. TCRdb processed the multiplex PCR reads anew with MiXCR; each CDR3 protein has one entry. The profile covers 1 million to 1.3 million distinct CDR3 sequences, with 35% to 40% appearing a single time and 11% taken by the ten largest. Only newly diagnosed hyperthyroidism patients aged 18 to 65, with under 2 months' duration, were enrolled. Trimming stripped 5 bases from V and 9 bases from J, with 22 bases between. The length of the CDR3 is 15 residues. CDR1 SNHLY and CDR2 FYNNEI come from the germline V gene.

The J gene is TRBJ2-5, the V gene TRBV2; D is perhaps TRBD1 or TRBD2 (8 bases each). The sequenced material came from peripheral blood or thyroid tissue (not recorded which). This clonotype was obtained from an adult man with Graves' hyperthyroidism. For the CDR3, the DNA is TGTGCCAGCAGTACATTGGTCAGGGGGCGGGAGGCCCAGTACTTC. Translation: CASSTLVRGREAQYF.